This T cell receptor beta chain was captured by sequencing in a study of blood T cell repertoires in COVID-19. Study details: Whether acute or convalescent, the COVID-19 samples came from the United States, Italy and Spain. The cDNA or gDNA used as material had been derived from T cells, B-cell-depleted T cells, or PBMCs.

V gave up 2 bases and J gave up 4 bases, with 23 bases separating them. The CDR3 spans 18 residues. Germline assignment: CDR1 SGHDN and CDR2 FVKESK. As processed by the authors: Reference gene primer amplification gave nucleated cell count estimates. TCRdb's table, derived via immunoSEQ multiplex PCR, lists solely in-frame clones and lacks some. Clone size and the V and J calls come from that table; the DNA yielded D and trimming. The sample holds roughly 99,000 clones, over 75% seen once. The genes are TRBV14 and TRBJ2-5; D is perhaps TRBD1 (5 bases). This clonotype originated in a woman older than 75 with acute or convalescent COVID-19. The material sequenced was peripheral blood. DNA of the CDR3: TGTGCCAGCAGCCAACCAGGGAAGGGTACACGGGTCGGAGAGACCCAGTACTTC. Its translation: CASSQPGKGTRVGETQYF.